This entry lists 5 T cell receptor beta chains sequenced from one sample in a study of shared clonotypes between healthy human individuals. Some clones are missing from TCRdb's copy, which holds only in-frame ones; the method was immunoSEQ multiplex PCR. The table includes 2,100,000 or so clones, nearly 97% detected once. The source material was naive CD4+ T cells sorted from blood. Subset described: CD45RA+ positively selected. These receptors all come from a man aged 18 to 29 in good health.

This chain uses TRBV6-5 with TRBJ1-2; a possible D gene is TRBD1 (5 bases). CDR3 length: 13 residues. Trimming took 4 bases from V and 4 from J, leaving 10 bases between them. Germline-derived CDR1 and CDR2 are MNHEY and SVGAGI. CDR3 residues: CASSWGRTYGYTF. CDR3 nucleotide sequence: TGTGCCAGCAGTTGGGGACGGACCTATGGCTACACCTTC.

The chain combines TRBV5-1 with TRBJ1-4; D ambiguous. This CDR3 is 18 amino acids long. Germline V gives CDR1 SGHRS, CDR2 YFSETQ. The V end was cut by 0 bases, the J end by 2 bases, with 17 bases between. DNA of the CDR3: TGCGCCAGCAGCTTGGGACCGTCCCTTGGCATCACTAATGAAAAACTGTTTTTT. This encodes CASSLGPSLGITNEKLFF.

The chain has TRBV6-1 and TRBJ2-7; weak D call: TRBD2 (5 bases). V was pared by 1 base and J by 6 bases, with 13 bases between. The CDR3 is 14 amino acids. Germline CDR1 and CDR2: MNHNS and SASEGT. The CDR3 region has the DNA TGTGCCAGCAGTGAAGGGTTCCAGGCGGGCGAGCAGTACTTC. Its protein is CASSEGFQAGEQYF.

The rearrangement uses TRBV7-8 and TRBJ2-3; TRBD2 agrees at 12 bases. Germline CDR1 is SGHVS and CDR2 is FQNEAQ. The junction had 14 bases not matched to a gene; V was cut back by 5 bases and J by 2 bases. The CDR3 covers 19 residues. The CDR3 is CASSHGLNGLAGLTDTQYF. In nucleotides, the CDR3 is TGTGCCAGCAGCCACGGACTAAACGGACTAGCGGGACTCACAGATACGCAGTATTTT.

The rearrangement joins TRBV28 to TRBJ1-5, with a possible D match to TRBD1 (5 bases). CDR3 size: 15 residues. V lost 5 bases, J lost 4 bases, and 15 bases lay in between. CDR1 is MDHEN and CDR2 is SYDVKM in the germline V gene. CDR3 in DNA: TGTGCCAGCAGTATCCCGGACAAAACTAATCAGCCCCAGCATTTT. Protein product: CASSIPDKTNQPQHF.